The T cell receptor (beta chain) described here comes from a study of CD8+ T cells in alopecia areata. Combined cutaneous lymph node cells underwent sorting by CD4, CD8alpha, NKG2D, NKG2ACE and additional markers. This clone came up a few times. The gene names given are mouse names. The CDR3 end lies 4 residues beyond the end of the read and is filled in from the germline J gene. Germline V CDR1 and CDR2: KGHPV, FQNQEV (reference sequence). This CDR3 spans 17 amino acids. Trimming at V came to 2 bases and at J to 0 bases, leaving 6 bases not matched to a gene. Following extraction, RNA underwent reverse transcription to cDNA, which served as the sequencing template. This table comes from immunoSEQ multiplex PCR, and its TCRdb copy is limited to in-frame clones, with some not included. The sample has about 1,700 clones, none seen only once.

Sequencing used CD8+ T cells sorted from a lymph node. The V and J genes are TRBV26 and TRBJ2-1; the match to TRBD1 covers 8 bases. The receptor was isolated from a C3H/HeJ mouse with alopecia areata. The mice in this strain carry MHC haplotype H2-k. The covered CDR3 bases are TGTGCCAGCAGTCTGCCGGACAGGGCCCTTAACTATGCT. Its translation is CASSLPDRALNYA. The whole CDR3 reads CASSLPDRALNYAEQFF.